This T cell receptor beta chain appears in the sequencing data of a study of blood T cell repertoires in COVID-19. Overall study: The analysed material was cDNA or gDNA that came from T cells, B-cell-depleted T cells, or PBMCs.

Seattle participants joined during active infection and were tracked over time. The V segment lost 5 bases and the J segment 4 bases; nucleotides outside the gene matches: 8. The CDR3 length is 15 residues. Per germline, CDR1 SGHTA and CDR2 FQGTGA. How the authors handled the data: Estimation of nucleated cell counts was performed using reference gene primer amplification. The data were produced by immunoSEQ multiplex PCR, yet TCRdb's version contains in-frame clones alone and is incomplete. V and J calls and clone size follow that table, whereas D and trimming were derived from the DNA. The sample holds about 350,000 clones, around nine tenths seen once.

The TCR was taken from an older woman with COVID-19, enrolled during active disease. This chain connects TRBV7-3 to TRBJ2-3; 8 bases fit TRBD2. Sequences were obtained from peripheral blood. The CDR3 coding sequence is TGTGCCAGCAGCCCCATGGCGGGGGGCCCAGATACGCAGTATTTT. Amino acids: CASSPMAGGPDTQYF.